This T cell receptor (beta chain) was documented in a study of blood T cell repertoires in COVID-19. At the level of the study: Samples representing acute and convalescent COVID-19 were sourced from the United States, Italy and Spain.

Trimming at V came to 4 bases and at J to 4 bases, leaving 9 bases not matched to a gene. There are 16 residues in the CDR3. Germline assignment: CDR1 SGHDT and CDR2 YYEEEE. How the authors handled the data: Estimates of nucleated cell counts were drawn from the amplification of reference gene primers. Repertoires were generated with immunoSEQ multiplex PCR, while TCRdb's copy carries only in-frame clones and drops some. Clone size and the V and J calls come from that table; the DNA yielded D and trimming. The top ten hold around 40% of the sample, which has tens of thousands of clones, around four fifths seen once.

Sequencing was performed on peripheral blood. This rearrangement joins TRBV5-6 to TRBJ1-4, with 8 positions matching TRBD1. The sequence was collected from a man older than 75 with acute or convalescent COVID-19. The CDR3 region has the DNA TGTGCCAGCAGCAGAATCCCGGGACAGGTTAATGAAAAACTGTTTTTT. Its translation: CASSRIPGQVNEKLFF.